The 25 T cell receptor beta chains below all came from one sample that was sequenced in a study of cytomegalovirus exposure and HLA in healthy donors. The primer mix had 60 Vbeta and 13 Jbeta primers. Produced via immunoSEQ multiplex PCR; TCRdb's table is partial and in-frame only. This table has around 110,000 clones, roughly a tenth appearing once. Sequenced input: PBMCs. These receptor sequences come from a man younger than 40 in good health and CMV-seronegative.

The J gene is TRBJ1-5, the V gene TRBV6-5; no reliable D call. V was pared by 5 bases and J by 3 bases, with 8 bases between. The germline gives CDR1 MNHEY, CDR2 SVGAGI. The CDR3 length is 13 residues. CDR3 nucleotides: TGTGCCAGCAGTGCCCAGATCAATCAGCCCCAGCATTTT. As protein: CASSAQINQPQHF.

The genes are TRBV14 and TRBJ2-7; D is possibly TRBD1 (5 bases). Trimming cost V 7 bases and J 2 bases, with 15 bases left between them. The CDR3 has 14 residues. The V gene's germline CDR1 is SGHDN and CDR2 FVKESK. CDR3 nucleotides: TGTGCCAGCACTTACGGAACAGGACCCTACGAGCAGTACTTC. Protein: CASTYGTGPYEQYF.

The rearrangement joins TRBV6-1 to TRBJ1-5, with TRBD1 matching over 10 bases. Germline lookup yields CDR1 MNHNS and CDR2 SASEGT. Germline trimming cut 5 bases from V and 4 bases from J; bases unmatched to any gene: 2. CDR3 length equals 14 residues. The CDR3 here is CASSRQGANQPQHF. CDR3 DNA: TGTGCCAGCAGTAGACAGGGGGCGAATCAGCCCCAGCATTTT.

The chain recombines TRBV19 with TRBJ2-5; 8 bases line up with TRBD2. Per the germline V gene, CDR1 is LNHDA and CDR2 is SQIVND (reference sequence). The trim removed 2 bases at V and 1 base at J, leaving 6 bases unmatched. The CDR3 loop spans 16 amino acids. The CDR3 spells CASSIMAGGIQETQYF. In nucleotides, the CDR3 is TGTGCCAGTAGTATAATGGCGGGGGGCATCCAAGAGACCCAGTACTTC.

This chain links TRBV5-1 with TRBJ2-7; D ambiguous. This CDR3 has 15 residues. V was clipped by 1 base and J by 0 bases, with 11 bases between them. Per the germline V gene, CDR1 is SGHRS and CDR2 is YFSETQ. CDR3 region: CASSLTRSYSYEQYF. For the CDR3, the DNA is TGCGCCAGCAGCTTGACAAGGAGTTACTCCTACGAGCAGTACTTC.

The rearrangement links TRBV7-3 to TRBJ2-5; D call uncertain. Per the germline V gene, CDR1 is SGHTA and CDR2 is FQGTGA. This CDR3 spans 13 amino acids. V was pared by 5 bases and J by 5 bases, with 12 bases between. The CDR3 DNA follows: TGTGCCAGCAGCGCCGCACGGTGGGAGACCCAGTACTTC. It translates to CASSAARWETQYF.

The chain is built from TRBV9 and TRBJ1-1; a possible D gene is TRBD1 (5 bases). V shed 4 bases and J shed 0 bases, with 13 bases lying between them. Germline-derived CDR1 and CDR2 are SGDLS and YYNGEE. This CDR3 has 15 amino acids. The CDR3 nucleotides are TGTGCCAGCAGCTGGGGGGAGGGGATGAACACTGAAGCTTTCTTT. Translated, it gives CASSWGEGMNTEAFF.

The genes are TRBV30 and TRBJ1-2; no definite D call. Trimming shortened V by 1 base and J by 1 base, and 7 bases separated the two germline ends. Germline values: CDR1 GTSNPN, CDR2 SVGIG (reference sequence). The CDR3 has 13 amino acids. This CDR3 reads CAWSALRNYGYTF. CDR3 DNA: TGTGCCTGGAGTGCTCTCCGTAACTATGGCTACACCTTC.

This clone was counted only a few times. This CDR3 is missing its conserved last phenylalanine or tryptophan, likely due to a read error. The DNA is omitted, as the CDR3 cannot be located on it reliably, and the CDR3 follows TCRdb's listing. This rearrangement joins TRBV7-2 to TRBJ2-3; no DNA check was done on the table's D call, TRBD2. Germline V gene sequence: CDR1 SGHTA, CDR2 FQGNSA. The CDR3 length equals 12 residues, ends included. CDR3 sequence reads: CASSSRLDQPHY.

This clone appeared a few times. V and J are TRBV6-1 and TRBJ1-2; 7 nucleotides match TRBD1. Germline loops: CDR1 MNHNS, CDR2 SASEGT. The CDR3 contains 17 residues. Trimming took 3 bases from V and 8 from J; bases not matched to a gene: 18. CDR3 coding DNA: TGTGCCAGCAGTGAGGGACAGATCTTCTTTATTTCCAACGGCTACACCTTC. The encoded protein is CASSEGQIFFISNGYTF.

CDR3 DNA sequence: TGTGCCAGCAGTTTAGAGGGATTAGCCAAAAACATTCAGTACTTC. Translation gives CASSLEGLAKNIQYF. The J gene is TRBJ2-4, the V gene TRBV27, with D perhaps TRBD2 (5 bases). Per the germline V gene, CDR1 is MNHEY and CDR2 is SMNVEV (reference sequence). Trimming removed 2 bases at V and 0 bases at J, with 8 bases between. The CDR3 contains 15 residues.

The chain has TRBV30 and TRBJ1-5, with D perhaps TRBD1 (5 bases). Trimming pared 4 bases from V and 2 bases from J, leaving 12 bases between. This CDR3 contains 14 residues. Germline CDR1 and CDR2: GTSNPN and SVGIG (reference sequence). The CDR3 sequence: CAWTVRVGNQPQHF. The CDR3 bases are TGTGCCTGGACAGTCAGGGTAGGCAATCAGCCCCAGCATTTT.

This clone was counted between two and nine times. In DNA form, the CDR3 reads TGTGCCAGCAGCTTATACAGGGAGATCCCCTACAATGAGCAGTTCTTC. It is translated as CASSLYREIPYNEQFF. The chain links TRBV5-4 to TRBJ2-1; a weak D match, TRBD1 (6 bases). This CDR3 spans 16 amino acids. The germline CDR1 and CDR2 sequences are SGHNT and YYREEE (reference sequence). V lost 2 bases and J lost 2, with 14 bases in between.

The chain employs TRBV5-1 and TRBJ2-2, with TRBD2 as a possible D gene (5 bases). Germline CDR1 is SGHRS and CDR2 is YFSETQ. This CDR3 has 15 amino acids. V was trimmed by 0 bases and J by 0 bases, leaving 6 bases between them. The CDR3: CASSLDGTNTGELFF. For the CDR3, the DNA is TGCGCCAGCAGCTTGGACGGGACGAACACCGGGGAGCTGTTTTTT.

For the CDR3, the DNA is TGTGCCTGGGATGGGACAGGGAGAGATAATTCACCCCTCCACTTT. This encodes CAWDGTGRDNSPLHF. This chain joins TRBV30 and TRBJ1-6; 9 bases line up with TRBD1. Germline V CDR1 and CDR2: GTSNPN, SVGIG (reference sequence). The CDR3 extends over 15 amino acids. The V segment lost 5 bases and the J segment 5 bases; nucleotides outside the gene matches: 7. The whole variable domain, filled in from reference TRBV30 and TRBJ1-6, reads SQTIHQWPATLVQPVGSPLSLECTVEGTSNPNLYWYRQAAGRGLQLLFYSVGIGQISSEVPQNLSASRPQDRQFILSSKKLLLSDSGFYLCAWDGTGRDNSPLHFGNGTRLTVT.

The chain carries TRBV6-1 and TRBJ1-4; D ambiguous. The V end was cut by 6 bases, the J end by 8 bases, with 13 bases between. Germline V gene lookup returns CDR1 MNHNS and CDR2 SASEGT. The CDR3 has 13 amino acids. CDR3 sequence: CASSRRSDEKLFF. The CDR3 bases are TGTGCCAGCAGCAGGAGGTCAGACGAAAAACTGTTTTTT.

Note on this clone: At one of its ends the junction is not consistent with the germline gene, which may arise from a read error. The chain links TRBV5-4 to TRBJ2-2, with unresolved D. CDR1 and CDR2 (germline): SGHNT, YYREEE (reference sequence). The length of the CDR3 is 13 residues. The CDR3 DNA reads TGTGCCAGAAGCTTATCATACACCGGGGAGCTGTTTTTT. Protein sequence: CARSLSYTGELFF.

The CDR3 coding sequence is TGTGCCAGCAGGGAAAACTACGGCGGGGGGGTGAGACTGTTTTTT. It codes for CASRENYGGGVRLFF. This chain joins TRBV2 and TRBJ1-4, with D possibly being TRBD1 (5 bases). This CDR3 has 15 residues. Germline CDR1 SNHLY, CDR2 FYNNEI. Trimming took 6 bases from V and 13 from J, leaving 24 bases between them.

The V and J genes are TRBV18 and TRBJ2-2; 9 nucleotides agree with TRBD1. The CDR3 spans 16 residues. V lost 5 bases to trimming and J lost 6 bases; unmatched junction nucleotides: 10. Germline V CDR1 and CDR2: KGHSH, LQKENI. The CDR3 DNA follows: TGTGCCAGCTCAGGCAACAGGGGGCGAGGATCCGGGGAGCTGTTTTTT. It codes for CASSGNRGRGSGELFF.

The DNA for the CDR3 is TGTGCCAGCAGTGAGCTAGCGGGGGGGCCCGGGGAGCTGTTTTTT. This sequence encodes CASSELAGGPGELFF. This chain connects TRBV6-1 to TRBJ2-2, with 12 bases fitting TRBD2. Germline lookup yields CDR1 MNHNS and CDR2 SASEGT. Germline trimming cut 3 bases from V and 6 bases from J; bases unmatched to any gene: 2. CDR3 length: 15 amino acids.

This clone was counted only a few times. The V gene is TRBV30, the J gene TRBJ2-5; possible D gene TRBD2, 6 bases. Trimming pared 2 bases from V and 1 base from J, leaving 14 bases between. This CDR3 has 15 residues. Germline-derived CDR1 and CDR2 are GTSNPN and SVGIG (reference sequence). The CDR3 reads CAWSSVGGAQETQYF. As DNA, the CDR3 is TGTGCCTGGAGTTCCGTGGGGGGAGCCCAAGAGACCCAGTACTTC.

CDR3 residues: CASSQLGGRYNEQFF. The CDR3 DNA is TGCGCCAGCAGCCAACTGGGGGGACGATACAATGAGCAGTTCTTC. The V and J genes are TRBV4-3 and TRBJ2-1, with D possibly being TRBD2 (6 bases). Germline CDR1 and CDR2: LGHNA and YSLEER. The CDR3 has 15 amino acids. Trimming cost V 2 bases and J 4 bases, with 12 bases left between them.

The rearrangement links TRBV10-2 to TRBJ2-5; no reliable D call. Trimming cost V 4 bases and J 1 base, with 13 bases left between them. Germline values: CDR1 WSHSY, CDR2 SAAADI. This CDR3 spans 15 amino acids. The CDR3 protein is CASSGRRPAQETQYF. DNA for the CDR3: TGCGCCAGCAGTGGGCGGCGCCCAGCCCAAGAGACCCAGTACTTC.

This clone was detected a few times. This chain links TRBV19 with TRBJ2-5; 7 positions match TRBD1. Unmatched junction bases numbered 7, after V lost 7 bases and J lost 2 bases. Germline lookup yields CDR1 LNHDA and CDR2 SQIVND (reference sequence). The length of the CDR3 is 14 residues. The CDR3 DNA reads TGTGCCAGTAAACGCAGGGGGAATCAAGAGACCCAGTACTTC. Protein sequence: CASKRRGNQETQYF.

J is TRBJ1-2 and V is TRBV4-3; D may be TRBD1 (6 bases). Germline CDR1 and CDR2: LGHNA and YSLEER. The V end was cut by 1 base, the J end by 7 bases, with 13 bases between. The CDR3 has 14 amino acids. The CDR3 loop reads CASSQGGTGFGYTF. The DNA for the CDR3 is TGCGCCAGCAGCCAAGGCGGCACAGGGTTTGGCTACACCTTC.